The 23 T cell receptor beta chains below were found in one sample sequenced in a study of shared T cell receptors in the human thymus. Clones were sequenced by immunoSEQ multiplex PCR, and TCRdb holds only the in-frame ones, with some missing. The repertoire has more than 550,000 clones, 80% to 90% of them found once; the top ten carry more than 0.01%. The same data also contributed to another study, on human thymus T cells.

The specimen was thymocytes. The receptors derive from a girl less than two years old with a congenital heart defect.

The chain is built from TRBV5-1 and TRBJ1-2, with TRBD1 identical over 9 bases. V was clipped by 0 bases and J by 7 bases; unmatched bases: 4. CDR1 and CDR2 from the germline V gene are SGHRS and YFSETQ. The CDR3 length is 14 residues. CDR3 sequence: CASSLADRGPGYTF. The CDR3 DNA is TGCGCCAGCAGCTTGGCGGACAGGGGACCTGGCTACACCTTC.

The chain joins TRBV14 to TRBJ2-7, with TRBD2 matching 8 bases. The CDR3 has 15 residues. J gave up 6 bases and V 4 bases, and 11 bases lay outside the gene matches. From germline, CDR1 is SGHDN and CDR2 FVKESK. CDR3: CASSRSGLGLAEQYF. The CDR3 nucleotides are TGTGCCAGCAGCCGCTCGGGACTAGGTCTTGCCGAGCAGTACTTC. The entire variable domain, with the rest obtained from reference TRBV14 and TRBJ2-7, is as follows: EAGVTQFPSHSVIEKGQTVTLRCDPISGHDNLYWYRRVMGKEIKFLLHFVKESKQDESGMPNNRFLAERTGGTYSTLKVQPAELEDSGVYFCASSRSGLGLAEQYFGPGTRLTVT.

V and J are TRBV28 and TRBJ2-3; perhaps TRBD1 as D (6 bases). This CDR3 is 14 amino acids long. V was cut by 7 bases and J by 4 bases, with 15 bases left in between. The germline gives CDR1 MDHEN, CDR2 SYDVKM. CDR3 bases: TGTGCCAGCATCACTTGTGGGGGCCCAGATACGCAGTATTTT. Its translation is CASITCGGPDTQYF.

DNA for the CDR3: TGTGCCAGCAGATCGGGGGCTGGAAACACCATATATTTT. Encoded protein: CASRSGAGNTIYF. The V gene is TRBV5-5, the J gene TRBJ1-3; the D gene is possibly TRBD1 (5 bases). Per the germline V gene, CDR1 is SGHKS and CDR2 is YYEKEE (reference sequence). The CDR3 length is 13 residues. The V gene lost 5 bases and the J gene lost 2 bases, with 8 bases spanning the gap.

The V and J genes are TRBV4-3 and TRBJ2-7; TRBD2 aligns across 11 bases. The V and J ends lost 7 bases and 3 bases, in that order; junction bases with no gene match: 11. This CDR3 has 16 amino acids. CDR1 is LGHNA and CDR2 is YSLEER in the germline V gene. The CDR3 nucleotides are TGCGCCAGCACCGAGCACCGAGGGACTAGCGGCTACGAGCAGTACTTC. Its translation is CASTEHRGTSGYEQYF.

The V call is TRBV6-6, the J call TRBJ1-2, with 7 bases matching TRBD1. The CDR3 consists of 13 residues. Germline lookup yields CDR1 MNHNY and CDR2 SVGAGI (reference sequence). V gave up 4 bases and J gave up 7 bases; unmatched junction bases: 6. The CDR3 DNA reads as TGTGCCAGCAGTTCAAGGGGGCGATTTGGCTACACCTTC. It codes for CASSSRGRFGYTF.

The chain uses TRBV7-9 and TRBJ1-2, with D possibly TRBD1 on 6 matching bases. The germline V gene encodes CDR1 SEHNR and CDR2 FQNEAQ (reference sequence). The CDR3 extends over 16 amino acids. V was shortened by 0 bases and J by 4 bases, with 15 bases between the two germline ends. The CDR3 DNA sequence: TGTGCCAGCAGCTTAGCGCGGCGGGGGCCCCTCTATGGCTACACCTTC. This translates into CASSLARRGPLYGYTF.

The rearrangement joins TRBV7-6 to TRBJ2-2; TRBD1 might be the D (8 bases). Germline V gene sequence: CDR1 SGHVS, CDR2 FNYEAQ. V lost 3 bases to trimming and J lost 6 bases, with 17 bases between them. The CDR3 has 16 amino acids. Here the CDR3 DNA reads TGTGCCAGCAGCTTGCCCGACAGGGGAGGGGCCGGGGAGCTGTTTTTT. Protein: CASSLPDRGGAGELFF.

CDR3 sequence (DNA): TGTGCCAGCGTCGGCCCGCAGGAAAGGCAAGGCTACACCTTC. Residues: CASVGPQERQGYTF. The J gene is TRBJ1-2, the V gene TRBV2; D remains ambiguous. The V end was cut by 8 bases, the J end by 8 bases, with 21 bases between. CDR1 is SNHLY, CDR2 FYNNEI, per germline. The CDR3 runs to 14 residues.

This chain connects TRBV7-8 to TRBJ1-5, with TRBD1 matching over 8 bases. Germline lookup yields CDR1 SGHVS and CDR2 FQNEAQ. The CDR3 extends over 18 amino acids. Trimming took 5 bases from V and 0 from J; bases not matched to a gene: 12. This CDR3 is CASSTRTGRVVSNQPQHF. The CDR3 DNA reads as TGTGCCAGCAGCACCCGGACAGGGAGGGTAGTTAGCAATCAGCCCCAGCATTTT.

V gene TRBV4-2 combines with J gene TRBJ1-1, with D possibly TRBD1 on 6 matching bases. The germline V gene encodes CDR1 LGHNA and CDR2 YNFKEQ. The V gene lost 5 bases and the J gene lost 6 bases, with 13 bases spanning the gap. The length of the CDR3 is 13 residues. CDR3 nucleotide sequence: TGTGCCAGCAGCAGGGGGATGGGGGCTGAAGCTTTCTTT. Translated, it gives CASSRGMGAEAFF.

J is TRBJ1-3 and V is TRBV19, with 9 bases aligning to TRBD1. CDR1 and CDR2 from the germline V gene are LNHDA and SQIVND (reference sequence). This CDR3 has 18 amino acids. The V segment lost 7 bases and the J segment 0 bases; nucleotides outside the gene matches: 13. DNA for the CDR3: TGTGCCAGTAACCCGGGACAGGGTAACTTCGGCTCTGGAAACACCATATATTTT. Protein sequence: CASNPGQGNFGSGNTIYF. Full variable domain (outside the CDR3, taken from reference TRBV19 and TRBJ1-3): DGGITQSPKYLFRKEGQNVTLSCEQNLNHDAMYWYRQDPGQGLRLIYYSQIVNDFQKGDIAEGYSVSREKKESFPLTVTSAQKNPTAFYLCASNPGQGNFGSGNTIYFGEGSWLTVV.

This clone has only one observation. The chain links TRBV9 to TRBJ1-2; D is possibly TRBD1 (6 bases). V lost 7 bases and J lost 5, with 15 bases in between. This CDR3 has 13 residues. The germline CDR1 and CDR2 sequences are SGDLS and YYNGEE. The CDR3 sequence is CASGKGQPYGYTF. The CDR3 nucleotides read TGTGCCAGCGGAAAAGGACAGCCATATGGCTACACCTTC.

This chain uses TRBV19 with TRBJ2-1; TRBD1 aligns across 12 bases. The CDR3 length is 14 residues. The V and J ends lost 7 bases and 7 bases, in that order; junction bases with no gene match: 5. Germline-derived CDR1 and CDR2 are LNHDA and SQIVND (reference sequence). As DNA, the CDR3 is TGTGCCAGTACCCCGGGACAGGGGGCAAATGAGCAGTTCTTC. Protein: CASTPGQGANEQFF.

V gene TRBV30 combines with J gene TRBJ1-6; D not certain. The CDR3 is made up of 15 amino acids. CDR1 and CDR2 (germline): GTSNPN, SVGIG (reference sequence). Trimming took 1 base from V and 7 from J, leaving 14 bases between them. CDR3 region: CAWSAHKRGNSPLHF. CDR3 in DNA: TGTGCCTGGAGTGCACACAAACGGGGAAATTCACCCCTCCACTTT.

For this clone: Other DNA sequences in the same sample also yield this CDR3. The chain combines TRBV2 with TRBJ1-4; TRBD1 matches 11 bases. This CDR3 region has 15 residues. With V trimmed by 7 bases and J by 6 bases, 7 bases remained unmatched. The germline gives CDR1 SNHLY, CDR2 FYNNEI. CDR3 loop: CASKTGTGGDEKLFF. The CDR3 nucleotides read TGTGCCAGCAAGACCGGGACAGGGGGAGATGAAAAACTGTTTTTT.

This clone was observed a handful of times. CDR3 in amino acids: CASSYQRGGYGGYTF. As DNA, the CDR3 is TGTGCCAGCAGTTACCAACGAGGGGGATACGGTGGCTACACCTTC. V and J are TRBV6-5 and TRBJ1-2; D may be TRBD1 (6 bases). Germline-derived CDR1 and CDR2 are MNHEY and SVGAGI. The CDR3 has 15 amino acids. Trimming shortened V by 2 bases and J by 7 bases, and 17 bases separated the two germline ends.

The chain joins TRBV27 to TRBJ1-5, with 8 bases aligning to TRBD1. The CDR3 loop spans 16 amino acids. Unmatched junction bases numbered 12, after V lost 5 bases and J lost 6 bases. Germline CDR1 is MNHEY and CDR2 is SMNVEV (reference sequence). CDR3: CASSAPGQDRAQPQHF. The CDR3 DNA reads as TGTGCCAGCAGTGCACCGGGACAGGATCGAGCTCAGCCCCAGCATTTT.

The chain combines TRBV5-3 with TRBJ1-2, with 7 bases aligning to TRBD1. TRBV5-3 counts as an open reading frame of uncertain function. V was pared by 6 bases and J by 4 bases, with 6 bases of the junction left unmatched. The length of the CDR3 is 13 residues. CDR3 nucleotides: TGTGCCAGAAAAACAGGGGTCCTCTATGGCTACACCTTC. It codes for CARKTGVLYGYTF.

The gene calls are TRBV7-3 and TRBJ1-2; 9 nucleotides match TRBD1. V was clipped by 5 bases and J by 6 bases; unmatched bases: 4. Germline loops: CDR1 SGHTA, CDR2 FQGTGA. The CDR3 totals 13 residues. Here the CDR3 reads CASSARQGDGYTF. The CDR3 DNA sequence: TGTGCCAGCAGCGCGCGACAGGGGGATGGCTACACCTTC.

This clone was observed a few times. Distinct nucleotide sequences in the sample also encode this CDR3. The chain joins TRBV5-8 to TRBJ1-6; the D is unclear. Germline V gene lookup returns CDR1 SGHTS and CDR2 YDEGEE. CDR3 length: 16 amino acids. Deletions cut 5 bases from V and 0 bases from J, with 12 bases between. CDR3 DNA sequence: TGTGCCAGCAGGGTGGGGAGGAGCTCCTATAATTCACCCCTCCACTTT. It specifies CASRVGRSSYNSPLHF.

V gene TRBV4-3 combines with J gene TRBJ1-1; D uncertain. Trimming took off 4 bases at V and 2 bases at J, with 11 bases between the two ends. The germline V gene encodes CDR1 LGHNA and CDR2 YSLEER. CDR3 length: 14 amino acids. CDR3 sequence reads: CASSPKSDNTEAFF. The CDR3 nucleotides read TGCGCCAGCAGCCCCAAAAGCGATAACACTGAAGCTTTCTTT.

The J gene is TRBJ2-7, the V gene TRBV7-9; TRBD1 aligns across 7 bases. CDR3 length: 15 amino acids. With V trimmed by 0 bases and J by 2 bases, 4 bases remained unmatched. The germline gives CDR1 SEHNR, CDR2 FQNEAQ (reference sequence). The CDR3 nucleotides read TGTGCCAGCAGCTTAGCGCTGGGACAGCCCTACGAGCAGTACTTC. Its protein is CASSLALGQPYEQYF.